A selection of T cell receptor beta chains follows, all from one sample in a study of CD8 T cells in Susac syndrome. A single record per CDR3 protein comes from TCRdb applying MiXCR to the immunoSEQ multiplex PCR reads. The sample lists 90,000 to 150,000 distinct CDR3 sequences, more than 85% occurring once. Sequenced material: CD4+ T cells from PBMCs. These receptors were obtained from a human donor with multiple sclerosis. The CDR3 runs from the conserved cysteine through the conserved F or W. D genes are given only for firm matches. A clone size is listed for some rows: how often the clone was seen (once, few, many), or a class if it is expanded.

J gene | clone size | D gene | V gene | CDR3 DNA | CDR3 protein
TRBJ1-2 | NA | NA | TRBV6-1 | TGTGCCAGCAGTGAAGCCCGGGACTTAGGCGGCTACACCTTC | CASSEARDLGGYTF
TRBJ1-1 | few | NA | TRBV3-1 | TGTGCCAGCAGCCAAGTGTTGAACACTGAAGCTTTCTTT | CASSQVLNTEAFF
TRBJ2-5 | NA | TRBD2 | TRBV7-9 | TGTGCCAGCAGGACTCGGCGGGAGGGGGAAGAGACCCAGTACTTC | CASRTRREGEETQYF
TRBJ1-5 | NA | NA | TRBV2 | TGTGCCAGCAGTGGAGAGCTGGACAGAAGCAATCAGCCCCAGCATTTT | CASSGELDRSNQPQHF
TRBJ2-1 | NA | NA | TRBV27 | TGTGCCAGCAGTGTCAGGGTAAGAACCTACAATGAGCAGTTCTTC | CASSVRVRTYNEQFF
TRBJ2-7 | NA | NA | TRBV5-1 | TGCGCCAGCAGCCCTGGGGACATCTACGAGCAGTACTTC | CASSPGDIYEQYF
TRBJ2-2 | NA | NA | TRBV7-2 | TGTGCCAGCAGCTTGGTAGCGGCCTACACCGGGGAGCTGTTTTTT | CASSLVAAYTGELFF
TRBJ1-1 | NA | NA | TRBV7-2 | TGTGCCAGCAGCTTCAGGGTTGAGGGCACTGAAGCTTTCTTT | CASSFRVEGTEAFF
TRBJ1-2 | NA | NA | TRBV29-1 | TGCAGCGTCGAACTCCCAGGGAGAAGTGGCTACACCTTC | CSVELPGRSGYTF
TRBJ1-1 | NA | NA | TRBV21-1 | TGTGCCAGCAGCAAAGACACGCCGGGACCCTTT | CASSKDTPGPF
TRBJ1-2 | NA | TRBD1 | TRBV12-3/TRBV12-4 | TGTGCCAGCAGCCTCAGACAGGGGAACTATGGCTACACCTTC | CASSLRQGNYGYTF
TRBJ1-4 | NA | TRBD1 | TRBV29-1 | TGCAGCGTTGCCGACAGGGTTTACGAAAAACTGTTTTTT | CSVADRVYEKLFF
TRBJ1-3 | NA | NA | TRBV4-2 | TGTGCCAGCAGCCATTTACGACGCTCTGGAAACACCATATATTTT | CASSHLRRSGNTIYF
TRBJ2-7 | NA | NA | TRBV20-1 | TGCAGTGCTAGAACAACCACGGCGTACGAGCAGTACTTC | CSARTTTAYEQYF
TRBJ1-4 | NA | NA | TRBV20-1 | TGCAGTGCTAGAGATCTACCGGGACGTCTTAATGAAAAACTGTTTTTT | CSARDLPGRLNEKLFF
TRBJ1-2 | NA | NA | TRBV19 | TGTGCCAGTAGTATAGCGAGGCCCCGGGACTATGGCTACACCTTC | CASSIARPRDYGYTF
TRBJ2-2 | once | TRBD1 | TRBV20-1 | TGCAGTGCTAGAAAGCCGGGACAGACCAACACCGGGGAGCTGTTTTTT | CSARKPGQTNTGELFF
TRBJ2-3 | NA | NA | TRBV20-1 | TGCAGTGCTAGTTATCCAGCAGTCCCAGATACGCAGTATTTT | CSASYPAVPDTQYF
TRBJ2-6 | NA | NA | TRBV11-2 | TGTGCCAGCAGCTTTAGGGCGGCTCTGCCTGGGGCCAACGTCCTGACTTTC | CASSFRAALPGANVLTF
TRBJ2-3 | NA | NA | TRBV2 | TGTGCCAGCACCACTCCCCCGCCCACAGATACGCAGTATTTT | CASTTPPPTDTQYF
TRBJ1-1 | NA | TRBD1 | TRBV7-3 | TGTGCCAGCAGCTTACAGGGGGCGGACACTGAAGCTTTCTTT | CASSLQGADTEAFF
TRBJ2-2 | once | TRBD2 | TRBV20-1 | TGCAGTGCCCCGAGGGAGGGCGGGGAGCTGTTTTTT | CSAPREGGELFF
TRBJ2-3 | NA | NA | TRBV12-3/TRBV12-4 | TGTGCCAGCTGGGGGAAGAGCACAGATACGCAGTATTTT | CASWGKSTDTQYF
TRBJ2-1 | NA | NA | TRBV19 | TGTGCCAGTAGTATCGGAAGGGATGAGCAGTTCTTC | CASSIGRDEQFF
TRBJ2-5 | NA | NA | TRBV10-3 | TGTGCCATCCGGGACCAAGAGACCCAGTACTTC | CAIRDQETQYF
TRBJ1-1 | NA | NA | TRBV5-1 | TGCGCCAGCAGCCCATTAGGAAGCGGCGACACTGAAGCTTTCTTT | CASSPLGSGDTEAFF
TRBJ2-7 | NA | NA | TRBV20-1 | TGCAGTGCTAGCGCTAGGGCCTACGAGCAGTACTTC | CSASARAYEQYF
TRBJ1-1 | NA | NA | TRBV5-1 | TGCGCCAGCACCCCTATAGAACACACTGAAGCTTTCTTT | CASTPIEHTEAFF
TRBJ2-5 | NA | TRBD1 | TRBV5-1 | TGCGCCAGCAGCTTGGGCGACAGGGGTCAAGAGACCCAGTACTTC | CASSLGDRGQETQYF
TRBJ2-3 | NA | TRBD2 | TRBV12-3/TRBV12-4 | TGTGCCAGCAGTTTAGGTGGGAGGACTAGCCTTTCTAGCACAGATACGCAGTATTTT | CASSLGGRTSLSSTDTQYF
TRBJ1-2 | NA | NA | TRBV19 | TGTGCCAGTAGTATGCCCTTCGCCGGGCAGGTCGGGAGAGGCTACACCTTC | CASSMPFAGQVGRGYTF
TRBJ1-6 | NA | NA | TRBV28 | TGTGCCAGCAATCTTGTAGGGGGACGTATTTCACCCCTCCACTTT | CASNLVGGRISPLHF
TRBJ1-1 | NA | NA | TRBV10-1 | TGCGCCAGCAGTTACAGTATGAACACTGAAGCTTTCTTT | CASSYSMNTEAFF
TRBJ1-5 | NA | NA | TRBV30 | TGTGCCTGGAGTACGGTTTCTGGGAGGAATCAGCCCCAGCATTTT | CAWSTVSGRNQPQHF
TRBJ2-1 | NA | TRBD1 | TRBV20-1 | TGCAGCGGGACAGGTTTCTTCTACAATGAGCAGTTCTTC | CSGTGFFYNEQFF
TRBJ1-2 | NA | TRBD1 | TRBV30 | TGTGCCTGGAGTGCCTTCGGGACAGGGGCTAACTATGGCTACACCTTC | CAWSAFGTGANYGYTF
TRBJ2-5 | NA | TRBD1 | TRBV5-1 | TGCGCCAGCCATTCCCAGGGGGCTGAGACCCAGTACTTC | CASHSQGAETQYF
TRBJ1-2 | once | NA | TRBV30 | TGTGCCTGGATCTCAGGGCTCGTGAACTATGGCTACACCTTC | CAWISGLVNYGYTF